A single sample gave rise to the 24 T cell receptor beta chains below, sequenced in a study of cytomegalovirus exposure and HLA in healthy donors. The PCR had 60 Vbeta and 13 Jbeta primers. TCRdb keeps only in-frame clones here, not all; method: immunoSEQ multiplex PCR. The sample's table shows about 170,000 clones. Material: PBMCs. The receptors shown here come from a woman between 18 and 29 years old in good health and CMV-seropositive.

The CDR3 reads CASSSRQGAHGNTIYF. CDR3 in DNA: TGTGCCAGCAGTTCTCGGCAGGGGGCGCATGGAAACACCATATATTTT. The chain joins TRBV6-6 to TRBJ1-3; TRBD1 aligns across 8 bases. The CDR3 contains 16 residues. CDR1 and CDR2 (germline): MNHNY, SVGAGI (reference sequence). The V gene end was trimmed by 4 bases and the J gene end by 3 bases; junction bases not matched to a gene: 8.

The chain uses TRBV5-1 and TRBJ1-2; D is possibly TRBD1 (5 bases). V shed 0 bases and J shed 8 bases, with 8 bases lying between them. CDR1 is SGHRS, CDR2 YFSETQ, per germline. The CDR3 runs 12 residues. In nucleotides, the CDR3 is TGCGCCAGCAGCTTGGCCGGGGGGGGCTACACCTTC. As protein: CASSLAGGGYTF.

As to this clone: This CDR3 is also generated by other DNA sequences in the sample. The chain links TRBV19 to TRBJ1-1; 9 bases fit TRBD1. The V gene's germline CDR1 is LNHDA and CDR2 SQIVND (reference sequence). This CDR3 is built from 13 residues. V was clipped by 5 bases and J by 5 bases; unmatched bases: 3. Here the CDR3 reads CASSSTGGTEAFF. CDR3 nucleotide sequence: TGTGCCAGTAGTTCGACAGGGGGAACTGAAGCTTTCTTT.

This sequence joins TRBV11-2 and TRBJ2-1; a possible D gene is TRBD1 (5 bases). Germline CDR1 reads SGHAT; CDR2 reads FQNNGV. V was clipped by 4 bases and J by 4 bases, with 14 bases between them. The CDR3 sequence is 15 residues long. CDR3 loop: CASSSENRQYNEQFF. CDR3 bases: TGTGCCAGCAGCTCAGAAAACAGACAGTACAATGAGCAGTTCTTC.

The rearrangement joins TRBV29-1 to TRBJ1-1; possible D gene TRBD1, 6 bases. The germline V and J ends were trimmed by 6 bases and 3 bases, with 17 bases remaining between them. Germline CDR1 reads SQVTM; CDR2 reads ANQGSEA. The CDR3 length is 14 residues. CDR3 amino acids: CSVVILGGDTEAFF. CDR3 coding DNA: TGCAGCGTCGTAATATTAGGGGGAGACACTGAAGCTTTCTTT.

The genes are TRBV7-3 and TRBJ2-2; TRBD1 aligns across 7 bases. Germline V lookup: CDR1 SGHTA, CDR2 FQGTGA. Germline trimming cut 4 bases from V and 6 bases from J; bases unmatched to any gene: 8. The CDR3 totals 15 residues. Written as DNA, the CDR3 is TGTGCCAGCAGCTCACAGGGGTTTTTTTCCGGGGAGCTGTTTTTT. Translation: CASSSQGFFSGELFF.

The rearrangement links TRBV5-6 to TRBJ2-3; 7 bases agree with TRBD2. The CDR3 contains 16 residues. Trimming removed 3 bases from V and 4 bases from J; junction bases left unmatched: 11. In germline, CDR1 is SGHDT, CDR2 YYEEEE. The CDR3 here is CASSSVERGSADTQYF. The CDR3, as DNA: TGTGCCAGCAGCTCTGTAGAGCGGGGTTCGGCAGATACGCAGTATTTT. Combining the CDR3 with reference TRBV5-6 and TRBJ2-3 gives the whole variable domain DAGVTQSPTHLIKTRGQQVTLRCSPKSGHDTVSWYQQALGQGPQFIFQYYEEEERQRGNFPDRFSGHQFPNYSSELNVNALLLGDSALYLCASSSVERGSADTQYFGPGTRLTVL.

CDR3 nucleotides: TGTGCCATCAGTGAGGGAACAGGGATATCTGAAGCTTTCTTT. As protein: CAISEGTGISEAFF. The J gene is TRBJ1-1, the V gene TRBV10-3, with D perhaps matching TRBD1 (6 bases). The germline V and J ends were trimmed by 2 bases and 6 bases, with 13 bases remaining between them. This CDR3 has 14 residues. The germline gives CDR1 ENHRY, CDR2 SYGVKD.

V and J are TRBV6-4 and TRBJ1-3; TRBD1 matches 7 bases. The germline V gene encodes CDR1 MRHNA and CDR2 SNTAGT. The CDR3 sequence is 15 residues long. The V and J ends lost 6 bases and 2 bases, in that order; junction bases with no gene match: 7. As DNA, the CDR3 is TGTGCCAGCAGCCTAACAGGGGACCCTGGAAACACCATATATTTT. Protein sequence: CASSLTGDPGNTIYF.

The chain couples TRBV29-1 to TRBJ2-1, with 8 nucleotides matching TRBD1. The CDR3 covers 18 residues. V lost 0 bases, J lost 1 base, and 11 bases stayed unmatched. Looked up from germline, CDR1 is SQVTM and CDR2 is ANQGSEA. In DNA, the CDR3 is TGCAGCGTTGAAGATCGAAAGGGGACAGGAAATTCCTACAATGAGCAGTTCTTC. Translation gives CSVEDRKGTGNSYNEQFF.

The chain carries TRBV12-5 and TRBJ2-1, with 14 positions matching TRBD2. The germline CDR1 and CDR2 sequences are LGHNT and FRNRAP. CDR3 length equals 16 residues. Trimming removed 5 bases from V and 6 bases from J; junction bases left unmatched: 6. Here the CDR3 DNA reads TGTGCTAGTGGTATAAGACTAGCGGGAGGGCCCAATGAGCAGTTCTTC. It is translated as CASGIRLAGGPNEQFF.

This rearrangement joins TRBV7-9 to TRBJ1-2; 7 bases agree with TRBD1. CDR3 length equals 16 residues. V trimming: 1 base; J trimming: 7 bases; junction bases outside the gene matches: 12. The germline V gene has CDR1 SEHNR and CDR2 FQNEAQ (reference sequence). The CDR3 spells CASSLDRDRDRLGYTF. CDR3 nucleotides: TGTGCCAGCAGCTTAGATCGAGACAGGGATAGGCTTGGCTACACCTTC.

Concerning this clone: Other nucleotide sequences in the sample specify the same CDR3. The V and J genes are TRBV30 and TRBJ2-2; maybe TRBD1 (6 bases). Per germline, CDR1 GTSNPN and CDR2 SVGIG (reference sequence). Trimming left V 7 bases short and J 7 bases short, with 19 bases between. The length of the CDR3 is 14 residues. In DNA, the CDR3 is TGTGCCTTTCTAGCAGGGGCGTCCCACGGGGAGCTGTTTTTT. Protein product: CAFLAGASHGELFF.

V and J are TRBV2 and TRBJ2-1; 7 bases fit TRBD2. The CDR3 length is 13 residues. The germline V gene has CDR1 SNHLY and CDR2 FYNNEI. The ends lost 6 bases at V and 5 bases at J; junction bases unmatched: 4. This chain's CDR3 is CASRRELHNEQFF. DNA of the CDR3: TGTGCCAGCAGGCGGGAGCTCCACAATGAGCAGTTCTTC.

The chain employs TRBV6-5 and TRBJ2-1, with 7 bases identical to TRBD2. The CDR3 consists of 15 residues. V gave up 4 bases and J gave up 6 bases; unmatched junction bases: 9. The germline gives CDR1 MNHEY, CDR2 SVGAGI. Here the CDR3 reads CASSSTSRRFNEQFF. In nucleotides, the CDR3 is TGTGCCAGCAGTTCGACTAGCCGAAGATTCAATGAGCAGTTCTTC.

This chain links TRBV30 with TRBJ2-1; D unresolved. This CDR3 comprises 13 residues. Germline V gene sequence: CDR1 GTSNPN, CDR2 SVGIG (reference sequence). The ends were cut back, 0 bases at V and 7 bases at J, with 10 bases in the middle. The CDR3 loop is CAWSVSTHNEQFF. The CDR3 DNA sequence: TGTGCCTGGAGTGTATCTACTCATAATGAGCAGTTCTTC.

The chain employs TRBV6-5 and TRBJ2-5; 9 bases line up with TRBD2. The J call may be mistaken, given a closer DNA end match to TRBJ2-7. CDR1 and CDR2 from the germline V gene are MNHEY and SVGAGI. This CDR3 contains 14 residues. The CDR3 DNA reads as TGTGCCAGCGGAACGACTAGCGGCCCCTACGAGCAGTACTTC. This encodes CASGTTSGPYEQYF.

This rearrangement joins TRBV6-1 to TRBJ2-1; 12 nucleotides match TRBD2. The CDR3 has 14 amino acids. J lost 8 bases, V lost 5 bases, and 4 bases had no gene match. Germline lookup yields CDR1 MNHNS and CDR2 SASEGT. CDR3 loop: CASSRLAGVHEQFF. The CDR3 DNA reads TGTGCCAGCAGTCGACTAGCGGGAGTGCATGAGCAGTTCTTC.

J is TRBJ1-1 and V is TRBV5-4; D perhaps matches TRBD1 (5 bases). The length of the CDR3 is 15 residues. Between the trimmed V and J ends, which lost 5 bases and 1 base, there was a span of 15 bases. CDR1 is SGHNT, CDR2 YYREEE, per germline (reference sequence). The CDR3 DNA sequence: TGTGCCAGCAGTTTCATGTCTCAGGGGAACACTGAAGCTTTCTTT. As protein: CASSFMSQGNTEAFF.

V is TRBV19 and J is TRBJ2-5, with 9 bases aligning to TRBD1. The V gene's germline CDR1 is LNHDA and CDR2 SQIVND (reference sequence). V gave up 6 bases and J gave up 5 bases; unmatched junction bases: 4. CDR3 length: 13 residues. The CDR3 loop reads CASRDRGRETQYF. The CDR3 DNA is TGTGCCAGTAGAGACAGGGGGAGGGAGACCCAGTACTTC.

J is TRBJ2-2 and V is TRBV9; TRBD2 matches at 8 bases. CDR1 is SGDLS, CDR2 YYNGEE, per germline. V dropped 2 bases and J dropped 2; count of bases not matched to a gene: 8. This CDR3 is built from 17 residues. The CDR3 is CASSVPRGGANTGELFF. CDR3 DNA: TGTGCCAGCAGCGTTCCTCGGGGGGGGGCCAACACCGGGGAGCTGTTTTTT.

This chain uses TRBV10-3 with TRBJ1-2; 7 bases match TRBD1. Germline V gene lookup returns CDR1 ENHRY and CDR2 SYGVKD. CDR3 length: 15 amino acids. V shed 4 bases, J shed 4 bases, and the junction held 9 bases outside the gene matches. CDR3 in DNA: TGTGCCATCAGTGTATCAGGAGGGGGCCGCTATGGCTACACCTTC. Translated: CAISVSGGGRYGYTF.

The V call is TRBV7-6, the J call TRBJ1-1, with D uncertain. V lost 0 bases and J lost 3, with 17 bases in between. The germline V gene has CDR1 SGHVS and CDR2 FNYEAQ. The CDR3 has 17 amino acids. Written as DNA, the CDR3 is TGTGCCAGCAGCTTAGCCCAGGCCTCCCGGGATTACACTGAAGCTTTCTTT. Translation gives CASSLAQASRDYTEAFF.

In DNA, the CDR3 is TGTGCCAGCAGCAGGTCGACCGAATTAACCACCTACGAGCAGTACTTC. The encoded protein is CASSRSTELTTYEQYF. J is TRBJ2-7 and V is TRBV27; D remains unclear. The CDR3 contains 16 residues. Germline CDR1 and CDR2: MNHEY and SMNVEV (reference sequence). The V and J ends lost 6 bases and 2 bases respectively, with 20 bases between them.